Listed here are 17 T cell receptor beta chains from one sample, sequenced in a study of T cell clonality in common variable immunodeficiency. Study-level findings and limits: Fewer deletions and N-nucleotide insertions were reportedly seen in common variable immunodeficiency TCR beta sequences.

Only in-frame clones appear in the TCRdb table, and some are missing; sequencing was by immunoSEQ multiplex PCR. In total the sample includes over 30,000 clones, none of them seen once. The antigens these receptors bind are not known. Sequenced sample: peripheral blood mononuclear cells. The origin of the receptors is a human donor with common variable immunodeficiency.

This clone counts as medium-sized. The CDR3 is cut off 3 residues early in the read; its end comes from the germline J gene. The chain has TRBV5-4 and TRBJ1-5; D gene unclear. CDR3 length: 15 residues. In germline, CDR1 is SGHNT, CDR2 YYREEE (reference sequence). The germline V and J ends were trimmed by 0 bases and 0 bases, with 7 bases remaining between them. CDR3 DNA, as far as it was read: TGTGCCAGCAGCTTGGGGCCCACTAGCAATCAGCCC. Protein sequence: CASSLGPTSNQP. The full-length CDR3 reads as CASSLGPTSNQPQHF.

About this clone: The sequenced fragment ends 3 residues before the CDR3 boundary, so the rest is inferred from the germline J gene. The V call is TRBV18, the J call TRBJ2-1; 9 positions match TRBD2. The CDR3 is made up of 13 amino acids. CDR1 and CDR2 (germline): KGHSH, LQKENI. V shed 5 bases, J shed 6 bases, and the junction held 2 bases outside the gene matches. The CDR3 spells CASSGTSLNEQFF. CDR3 bases read: TGTGCCAGCTCAGGGACTAGCCTCAATGAG.

This clone has a handful of counts. The read terminates 3 residues before the CDR3 end, so the remaining end is supplied by the germline J gene. J is TRBJ1-2 and V is TRBV5-1; 11 bases agree with TRBD1. Trimming cost V 4 bases and J 7 bases; bases outside gene matches: 6. The CDR3 is made up of 14 amino acids. The V gene's germline CDR1 is SGHRS and CDR2 YFSETQ. CDR3 protein: CASSPGQGAFGYTF. The sequenced part of the CDR3 DNA is TGCGCCAGCAGCCCCGGACAGGGGGCTTTTGGC.

In its sample, this clone was seen many times. The read ends 3 residues before the CDR3 terminus; that terminus is restored from the germline J gene. The chain carries TRBV19 and TRBJ2-5; unclear D gene. This CDR3 spans 14 amino acids. Between the trimmed V and J ends, which lost 6 bases and 4 bases, there was a span of 15 bases. Germline lookup yields CDR1 LNHDA and CDR2 SQIVND (reference sequence). The CDR3 sequence is CASSRKGSRETQYF. The sequenced CDR3 bases are TGTGCCAGTAGCAGGAAAGGGTCGAGAGAGACC.

Details on this clone: The missing CDR3 end, 3 residues past where the read stops, is filled in from the germline J gene. V is TRBV20-1 and J is TRBJ2-5, with 10 bases identical to TRBD2. CDR3 length: 11 amino acids. The V gene end was trimmed by 4 bases and the J gene end by 7 bases; junction bases not matched to a gene: 0. In germline, CDR1 is DFQATT, CDR2 SNEGSKA (reference sequence). The sequenced CDR3 bases are TGCAGTGCTACTAGCGGGAGGACC. The encoded protein is CSATSGRT. The whole CDR3 protein is CSATSGRTQYF.

Worth noting for this clone: The DNA ends 3 residues before the CDR3 does, and the rest of the CDR3 is filled in from the germline J gene. This rearrangement joins TRBV7-6 to TRBJ2-7; 9 bases line up with TRBD2. Germline V lookup: CDR1 SGHVS, CDR2 FNYEAQ. Unmatched junction bases numbered 5, after V lost 5 bases and J lost 0 bases. The CDR3 runs 15 residues. This CDR3 is CASSQLSGSSYEQYF. CDR3 DNA (partial): TGTGCCAGCAGCCAACTTAGCGGGAGCTCCTACGAG.

As for this clone: The read ends 3 residues early relative to the CDR3; the germline J gene fills the gap. The chain links TRBV7-6 to TRBJ2-7, with D unclear. The CDR3 contains 15 residues. Per germline, CDR1 SGHVS and CDR2 FNYEAQ. With 5 bases removed from V and 3 bases from J, the gap between germline ends came to 17 bases. This chain's CDR3 is CASSPLNTWSYEQYF. The part of the CDR3 DNA that was read is TGTGCCAGCAGCCCACTAAATACCTGGAGCTACGAG.

This clone was counted at least ten times. The CDR3 extends 3 residues past the end of the read, so its final part is completed from the germline J gene. This chain connects TRBV10-3 to TRBJ2-3; D perhaps matches TRBD2 (6 bases). Trimming shortened V by 2 bases and J by 5 bases, and 14 bases separated the two germline ends. CDR3 length equals 15 residues. Per the germline V gene, CDR1 is ENHRY and CDR2 is SYGVKD. CDR3 protein: CAISEGGLKGDTQYF. Partial CDR3 DNA: TGTGCCATCAGTGAGGGTGGACTAAAAGGAGATACG.

This clone was seen many times. The missing CDR3 end, 3 residues past where the read stops, is filled in from the germline J gene. The same CDR3 arises from other DNA sequences in this sample as well. The chain is built from TRBV7-8 and TRBJ2-1; 8 positions match TRBD1. Germline V gene sequence: CDR1 SGHVS, CDR2 FQNEAQ. With 5 bases clipped from V and 0 bases from J, the junction kept 3 bases outside the gene matches. The CDR3 is 15 amino acids. CDR3 bases read: TGTGCCAGCAGCCCCGACAGGGGCTCCTACAATGAG. It is translated as CASSPDRGSYNE. The entire CDR3 is CASSPDRGSYNEQFF.

A note on this clone: Read sequence stops 3 residues before the CDR3 end, and the germline J gene provides the missing end. V usage is TRBV7-9 and J usage is TRBJ2-1, with 7 positions matching TRBD2. The CDR3 contains 15 residues. Germline V lookup: CDR1 SEHNR, CDR2 FQNEAQ (reference sequence). V was pared by 3 bases and J by 6 bases, with 8 bases of the junction left unmatched. The DNA read from the CDR3 is TGTGCCAGCAGCTTCCCTGGACTAGGCGGCAATGAG. It translates to CASSFPGLGGNE. The whole CDR3 protein is CASSFPGLGGNEQFF.

This clone was seen a handful of times. The read ends 3 residues early relative to the CDR3; the germline J gene fills the gap. This rearrangement joins TRBV7-3 to TRBJ2-1, with D maybe TRBD1 (5 bases). Trimming took off 1 base at V and 7 bases at J, with 8 bases between the two ends. Germline V lookup: CDR1 SGHTA, CDR2 FQGTGA. The CDR3 spans 13 residues. CDR3 loop: CASSLSRDNEQFF. Incomplete CDR3 DNA: TGTGCCAGCAGCTTAAGCAGGGATAATGAG.

This clone is classed as medium-sized (0.01 to 0.1%). The DNA ends 3 residues before the CDR3 does, and the rest of the CDR3 is filled in from the germline J gene. This chain uses TRBV20-1 with TRBJ2-3, with 7 bases lining up with TRBD1. The germline V gene has CDR1 DFQATT and CDR2 SNEGSKA (reference sequence). V was pared by 6 bases and J by 0 bases, with 3 bases of the junction left unmatched. The CDR3 runs 13 residues. This CDR3 is CSATTGSTDTQYF. The DNA read from the CDR3 is TGCAGTGCCACGACAGGGAGCACAGATACG.

Note on this clone: The CDR3 goes on 3 residues after the read ends, and that part is filled in from the germline J gene. The chain couples TRBV7-3 to TRBJ2-1, with D perhaps TRBD1 (6 bases). This CDR3 spans 15 amino acids. The V gene's germline CDR1 is SGHTA and CDR2 FQGTGA. Trimming removed 2 bases at V and 5 bases at J, with 13 bases between. Partial CDR3 DNA: TGTGCCAGCAGCTTAGGGCAGGGGCGAGACAATGAG. Its protein is CASSLGQGRDNE. From start to end, the CDR3 is CASSLGQGRDNEQFF.

This clone is classed as medium-sized. The read is 3 residues too short to cover the CDR3 end, so that end is filled in from the germline J gene. The rearrangement links TRBV5-5 to TRBJ1-5; weak D call: TRBD1 (6 bases). The CDR3 contains 14 residues. Trimming took off 2 bases at V and 6 bases at J, with 12 bases between the two ends. The germline CDR1 and CDR2 sequences are SGHKS and YYEKEE (reference sequence). The DNA read from the CDR3 is TGTGCCAGCAGCTTACAGGGAACGCTTCAGCCC. Translating gives CASSLQGTLQP. The full CDR3 is CASSLQGTLQPQHF.

In regard to this clone: Read data end 3 residues before the CDR3 end; the end is taken from the germline J gene. The gene calls are TRBV7-1 and TRBJ2-2; 12 bases match TRBD2. TRBV7-1 is an ORF; its function is uncertain. The junction had 14 bases not matched to a gene; V was cut back by 3 bases and J by 0 bases. This CDR3 is built from 21 residues. CDR3 region: CASSSRRSSGRAQSNTGELFF. Partial CDR3 DNA: TGTGCCAGCAGCTCCAGAAGGTCTAGCGGGAGGGCCCAATCGAACACCGGGGAG.

With respect to this clone: The read ends 3 residues shy of where the CDR3 ends; the end is completed using the germline J gene. V is TRBV2 and J is TRBJ2-7, with 7 bases identical to TRBD2. The CDR3 consists of 14 residues. The J segment lost 0 bases and the V segment lost 3 bases, leaving 2 bases of the junction unmatched. Germline loops: CDR1 SNHLY, CDR2 FYNNEI. CDR3 in amino acids: CASSDQRGSYEQYF. The sequenced CDR3 bases are TGTGCCAGCAGTGACCAGCGGGGCTCCTACGAG.

This clone came up many times. Sequencing ends 3 residues short of the CDR3 end; the germline J gene provides the rest. The chain couples TRBV11-3 to TRBJ2-3; TRBD2 might be the D (7 bases). With 2 bases removed from V and 3 bases from J, the gap between germline ends came to 12 bases. This CDR3 region has 15 residues. CDR1 SGHNT and CDR2 YENEEA come from the germline V gene. The part of the CDR3 DNA that was read is TGTGCCAGCAGCTTAAGGGGGGGGCGTACAGATACG. This translates into CASSLRGGRTDT. The complete CDR3 reads CASSLRGGRTDTQYF.